The clone carrying this T cell receptor (beta chain) was found many times. From the 5' RACE reads, TCRdb called clonotypes with MiXCR, one entry per CDR3 protein. The sample has tens of thousands of distinct CDR3 sequences, around 7% seen once. The source of the sample is a study of early T cells in non-severe SARS-CoV-2 infection. Trimming removed 3 bases at V and 8 bases at J, with 16 bases between. The CDR3 is 13 amino acids. Per the germline V gene, CDR1 is DFQATT and CDR2 is SNEGSKA (reference sequence). Material for sequencing was whole blood. The receptor's source is an adult who was a healthcare worker with PCR-confirmed SARS-CoV-2 infection or an uninfected control (not recorded which). The gene calls are TRBV20-1 and TRBJ1-2, with D possibly being TRBD1 (5 bases). CDR3: CSASLQGEDGYTF. CDR3 in DNA: TGCAGTGCTAGTCTGCAGGGAGAGGACGGCTACACCTTC.